In its sample, the clone carrying this T cell receptor beta chain was seen many times. Antigen: not known. Construction of TCR beta libraries relied on iRepertoire HTBI primers and on Arm-PCR targeting CDR3 regions. MiXCR, run by TCRdb on the multiplex PCR reads, gives a single entry per CDR3 protein. The sample records 400,000 to 500,000 distinct CDR3 sequences, about 15% being singletons. The length of the CDR3 is 14 residues. Trimming removed 0 bases from V and 10 bases from J, with 16 bases in between. Germline V gene sequence: CDR1 SGHRS, CDR2 YFSETQ. This sample stems from a study of regulatory T cells in long-lasting Graves disease. Study at large: Patients with new Graves' disease had used antithyroid drugs below 3 months. Study results and limitations: Persistent disease was associated with favored TRBV28 usage and with favored use of TRBJ1-2 and TRBJ2-5.

Time point here: newly diagnosed GD, antithyroid drugs for less than 3 months. Following extraction of RNA from PBMCs, that RNA was used to make the TCR library. The sample was also linked to a second study, of T cells in Graves' hyperthyroidism and ophthalmopathy. That investigation notes: Patients with uncontrolled infections, other autoimmune diseases, pregnancy or lactation were excluded. TCR CDR3 regions were first amplified by RT-PCR with HTBI primers.

The receptor's source is a woman aged 30 to 39 with Graves disease. The sample was peripheral blood mononuclear cells (PBMCs), taken at new diagnosis, from a patient treated with antithyroid drugs. The chain uses TRBV5-1 and TRBJ1-1, with unresolved D. CDR3 protein: CASSLDLGRAVAFF. CDR3 nucleotide sequence: TGCGCCAGCAGCTTGGATTTGGGCCGGGCGGTAGCTTTCTTT.